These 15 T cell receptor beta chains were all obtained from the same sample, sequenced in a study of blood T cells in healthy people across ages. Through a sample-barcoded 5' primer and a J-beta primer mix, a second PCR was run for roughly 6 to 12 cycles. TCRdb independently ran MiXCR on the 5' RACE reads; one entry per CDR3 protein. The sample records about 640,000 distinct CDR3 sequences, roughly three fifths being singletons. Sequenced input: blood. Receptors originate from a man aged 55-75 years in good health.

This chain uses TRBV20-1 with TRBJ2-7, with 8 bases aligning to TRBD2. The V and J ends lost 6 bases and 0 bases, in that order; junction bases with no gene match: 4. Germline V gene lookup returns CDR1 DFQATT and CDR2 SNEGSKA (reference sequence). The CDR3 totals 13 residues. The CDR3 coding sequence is TGCAGTGCCAGCGGGGGATTCTCCTACGAGCAGTACTTC. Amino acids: CSASGGFSYEQYF.

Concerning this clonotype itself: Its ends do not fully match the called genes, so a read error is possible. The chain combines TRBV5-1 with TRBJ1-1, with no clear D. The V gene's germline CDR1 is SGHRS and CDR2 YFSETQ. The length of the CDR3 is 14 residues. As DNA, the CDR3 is TGTGCCAGCAGTTTAACCGGCAGAAACACTGAAGCTTTCTTT. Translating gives CASSLTGRNTEAFF.

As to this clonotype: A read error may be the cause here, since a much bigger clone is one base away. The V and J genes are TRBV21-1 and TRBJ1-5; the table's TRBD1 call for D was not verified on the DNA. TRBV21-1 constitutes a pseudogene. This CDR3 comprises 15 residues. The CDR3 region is CASRTQGMGGQPQHF. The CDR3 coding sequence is TGTGCCAGCAGGACACAGGGGATGGGAGGTCAGCCCCAGCATTTT.

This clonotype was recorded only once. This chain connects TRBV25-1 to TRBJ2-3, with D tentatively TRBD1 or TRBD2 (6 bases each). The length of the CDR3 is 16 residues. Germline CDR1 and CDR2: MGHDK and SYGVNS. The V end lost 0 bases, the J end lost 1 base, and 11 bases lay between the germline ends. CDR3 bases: TGTGCCAGCAGTGAATATGAGGGGGAGGGCACAGATACGCAGTATTTT. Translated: CASSEYEGEGTDTQYF.

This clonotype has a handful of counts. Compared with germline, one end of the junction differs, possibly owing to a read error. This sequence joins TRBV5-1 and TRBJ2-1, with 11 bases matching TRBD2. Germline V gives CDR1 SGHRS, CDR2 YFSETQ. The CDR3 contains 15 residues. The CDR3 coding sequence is TGTGCCAGCAGCTTTAGCGGGGGGGCCGGGAATGAGCAGTTCTTC. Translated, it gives CASSFSGGAGNEQFF. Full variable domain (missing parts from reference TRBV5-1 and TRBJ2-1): KAGVTQTPRYLIKTRGQQVTLSCSPISGHRSVSWYQQTPGQGLQFLFEYFSETQRNKGNFPGRFSGRQFSNSRSEMNVSTLELGDSALYLCASSFSGGAGNEQFFGPGTRLTVL.

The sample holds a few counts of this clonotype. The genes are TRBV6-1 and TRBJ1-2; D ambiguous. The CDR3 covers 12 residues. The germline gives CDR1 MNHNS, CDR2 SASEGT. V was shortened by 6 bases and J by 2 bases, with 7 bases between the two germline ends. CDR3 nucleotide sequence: TGTGCCAGCAGCGACACCAACTATGGCTACACCTTC. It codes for CASSDTNYGYTF.

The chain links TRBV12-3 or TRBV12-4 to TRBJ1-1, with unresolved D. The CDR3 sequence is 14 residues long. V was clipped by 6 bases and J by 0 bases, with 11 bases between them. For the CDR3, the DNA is TGTGCCAGCAGCTGGGATGGCGTGAACACTGAAGCTTTCTTT. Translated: CASSWDGVNTEAFF.

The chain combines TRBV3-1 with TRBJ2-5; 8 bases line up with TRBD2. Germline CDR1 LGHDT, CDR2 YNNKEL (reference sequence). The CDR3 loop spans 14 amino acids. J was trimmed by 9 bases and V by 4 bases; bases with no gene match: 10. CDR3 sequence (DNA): TGTGCCAGCAGCCCCCCCGGACTAGCCTCAGCCCAGTACTTC. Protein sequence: CASSPPGLASAQYF.

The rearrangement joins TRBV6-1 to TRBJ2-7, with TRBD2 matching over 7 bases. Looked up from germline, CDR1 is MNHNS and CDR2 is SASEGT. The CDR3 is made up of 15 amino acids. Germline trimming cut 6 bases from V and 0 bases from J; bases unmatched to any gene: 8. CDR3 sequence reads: CASRYVAGDSYEQYF. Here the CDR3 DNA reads TGTGCCAGCAGGTACGTAGCGGGTGACTCCTACGAGCAGTACTTC.

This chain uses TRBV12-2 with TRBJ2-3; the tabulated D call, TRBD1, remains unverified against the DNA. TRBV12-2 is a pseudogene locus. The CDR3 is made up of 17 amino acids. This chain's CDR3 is CASRFEMAPSRTDTQYF. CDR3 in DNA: TGTGCAAGTCGCTTCGAGATGGCGCCTTCCCGCACAGATACGCAGTATTTT.

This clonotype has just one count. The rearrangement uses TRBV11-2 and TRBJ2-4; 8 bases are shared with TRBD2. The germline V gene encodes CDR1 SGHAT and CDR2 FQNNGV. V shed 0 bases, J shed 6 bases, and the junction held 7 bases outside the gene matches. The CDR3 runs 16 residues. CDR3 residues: CASSLDFGGGRNIQYF. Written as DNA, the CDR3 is TGTGCCAGCAGCTTAGATTTCGGGGGGGGCCGAAACATTCAGTACTTC.

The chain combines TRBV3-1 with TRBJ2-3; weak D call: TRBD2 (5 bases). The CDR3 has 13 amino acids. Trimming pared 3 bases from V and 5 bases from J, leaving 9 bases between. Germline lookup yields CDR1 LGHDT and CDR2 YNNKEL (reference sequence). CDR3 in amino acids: CASSHERGDTQYF. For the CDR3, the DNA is TGTGCCAGCAGCCACGAACGGGGAGATACGCAGTATTTT.

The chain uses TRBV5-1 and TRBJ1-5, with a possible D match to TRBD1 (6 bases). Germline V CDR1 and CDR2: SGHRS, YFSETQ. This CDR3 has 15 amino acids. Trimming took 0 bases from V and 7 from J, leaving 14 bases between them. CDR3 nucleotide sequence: TGCGCCAGCAGCTTGGTCCCAGGGGAGGAACAGCCCCAGCATTTT. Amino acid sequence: CASSLVPGEEQPQHF. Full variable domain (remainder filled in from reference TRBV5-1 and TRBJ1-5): KAGVTQTPRYLIKTRGQQVTLSCSPISGHRSVSWYQQTPGQGLQFLFEYFSETQRNKGNFPGRFSGRQFSNSRSEMNVSTLELGDSALYLCASSLVPGEEQPQHFGDGTRLSIL.

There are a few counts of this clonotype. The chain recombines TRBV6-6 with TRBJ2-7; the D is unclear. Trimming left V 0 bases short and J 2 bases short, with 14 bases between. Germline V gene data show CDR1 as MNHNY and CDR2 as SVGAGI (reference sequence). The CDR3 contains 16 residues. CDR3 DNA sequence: TGTGCCAGCAGTTACTCGGATCAGGCTCTGGCCTACGAGCAGTACTTC. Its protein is CASSYSDQALAYEQYF.

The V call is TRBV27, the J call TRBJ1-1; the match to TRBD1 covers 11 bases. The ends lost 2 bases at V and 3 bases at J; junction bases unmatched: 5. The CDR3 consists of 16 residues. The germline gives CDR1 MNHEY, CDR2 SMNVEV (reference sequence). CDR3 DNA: TGTGCCAGCAGTTTACAGGGGACAGGGGGTTACACTGAAGCTTTCTTT. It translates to CASSLQGTGGYTEAFF.